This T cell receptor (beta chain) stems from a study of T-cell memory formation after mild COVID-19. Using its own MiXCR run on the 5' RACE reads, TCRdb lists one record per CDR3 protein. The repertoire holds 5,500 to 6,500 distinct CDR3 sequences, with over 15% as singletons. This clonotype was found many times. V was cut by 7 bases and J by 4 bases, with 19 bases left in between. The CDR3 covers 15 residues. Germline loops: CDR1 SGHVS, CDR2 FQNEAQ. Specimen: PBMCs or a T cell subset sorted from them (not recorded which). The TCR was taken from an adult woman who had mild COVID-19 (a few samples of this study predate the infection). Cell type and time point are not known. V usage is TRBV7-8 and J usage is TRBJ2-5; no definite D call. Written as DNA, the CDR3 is TGTGCCAGCAACCCCCCACCCAGAGGCCGAGAGACCCAGTACTTC. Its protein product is CASNPPPRGRETQYF.